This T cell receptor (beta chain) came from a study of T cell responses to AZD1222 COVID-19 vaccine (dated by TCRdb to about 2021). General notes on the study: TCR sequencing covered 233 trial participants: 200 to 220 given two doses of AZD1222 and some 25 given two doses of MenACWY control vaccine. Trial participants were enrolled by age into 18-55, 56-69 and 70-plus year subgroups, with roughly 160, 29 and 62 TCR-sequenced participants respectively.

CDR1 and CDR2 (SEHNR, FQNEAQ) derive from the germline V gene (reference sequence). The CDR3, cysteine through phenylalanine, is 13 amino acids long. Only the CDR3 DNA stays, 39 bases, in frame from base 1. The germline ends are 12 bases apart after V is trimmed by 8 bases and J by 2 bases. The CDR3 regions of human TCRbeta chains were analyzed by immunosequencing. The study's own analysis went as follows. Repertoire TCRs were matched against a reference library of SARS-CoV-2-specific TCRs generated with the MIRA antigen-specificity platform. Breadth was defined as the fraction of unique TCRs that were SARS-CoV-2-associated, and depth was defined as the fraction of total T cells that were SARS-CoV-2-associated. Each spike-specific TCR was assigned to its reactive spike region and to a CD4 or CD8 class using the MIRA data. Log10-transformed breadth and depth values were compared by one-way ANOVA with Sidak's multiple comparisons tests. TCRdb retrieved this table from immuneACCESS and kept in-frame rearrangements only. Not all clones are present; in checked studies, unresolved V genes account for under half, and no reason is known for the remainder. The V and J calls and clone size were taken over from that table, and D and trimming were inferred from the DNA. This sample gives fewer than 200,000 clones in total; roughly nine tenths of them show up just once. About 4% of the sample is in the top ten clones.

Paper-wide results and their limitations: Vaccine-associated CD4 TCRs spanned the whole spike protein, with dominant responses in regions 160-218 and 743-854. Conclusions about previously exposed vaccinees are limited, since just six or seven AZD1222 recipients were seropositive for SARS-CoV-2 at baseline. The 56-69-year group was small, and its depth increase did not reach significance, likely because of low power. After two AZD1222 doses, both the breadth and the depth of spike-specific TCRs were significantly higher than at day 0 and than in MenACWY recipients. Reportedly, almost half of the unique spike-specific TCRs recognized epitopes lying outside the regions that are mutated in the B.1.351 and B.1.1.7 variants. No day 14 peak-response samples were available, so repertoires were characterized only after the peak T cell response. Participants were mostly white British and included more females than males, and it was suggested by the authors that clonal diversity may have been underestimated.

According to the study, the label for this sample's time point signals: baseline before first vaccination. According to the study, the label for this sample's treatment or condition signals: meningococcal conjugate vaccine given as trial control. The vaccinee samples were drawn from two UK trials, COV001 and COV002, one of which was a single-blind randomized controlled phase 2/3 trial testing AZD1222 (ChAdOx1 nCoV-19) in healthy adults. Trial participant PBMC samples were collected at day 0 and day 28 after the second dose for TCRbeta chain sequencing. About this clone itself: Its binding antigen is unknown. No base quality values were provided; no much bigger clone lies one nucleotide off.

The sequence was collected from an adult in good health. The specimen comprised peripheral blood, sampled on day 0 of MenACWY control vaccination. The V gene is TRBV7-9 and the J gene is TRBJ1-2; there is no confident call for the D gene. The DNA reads TGTGCCAGCGTAGAGACGTTGAACTATGGCTACACCTTC. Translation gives CASVETLNYGYTF.